Following are 31 T cell receptor beta chains from one sample sequenced in a study of blood T cell repertoires in COVID-19. Profiled with immunoSEQ multiplex PCR; TCRdb holds only in-frame clones, not every one. The top ten hold 9.5% to 13% of the sample, which has about 170,000 clones, roughly 90% seen once. Material: peripheral blood. These receptors all stem from a woman in her fifties or sixties with COVID-19, enrolled during active disease.

The rearrangement uses TRBV30 and TRBJ1-2, with TRBD1 matching over 7 bases. Germline V gives CDR1 GTSNPN, CDR2 SVGIG (reference sequence). CDR3 length: 14 residues. The J segment lost 8 bases and the V segment lost 0 bases, leaving 9 bases of the junction unmatched. The CDR3 loop is CAWSVPPTGSGYTF. The CDR3 DNA sequence: TGTGCCTGGAGTGTTCCCCCGACAGGGAGCGGCTACACCTTC.

This clone was detected only a few times. V and J are TRBV9 and TRBJ2-7; 9 nucleotides align to TRBD2. The V segment lost 4 bases and the J segment 0 bases; nucleotides outside the gene matches: 8. The germline CDR1 and CDR2 sequences are SGDLS and YYNGEE. The CDR3 length is 16 residues. This CDR3 is CASSTKTSGASYEQYF. The CDR3 DNA reads as TGTGCCAGCAGCACCAAGACTAGCGGTGCCTCCTACGAGCAGTACTTC.

This clone was counted ten times or more. The gene calls are TRBV5-1 and TRBJ2-7, with no clear D. The V end was cut by 0 bases, the J end by 2 bases, with 12 bases between. The CDR3 loop spans 15 amino acids. Germline lookup yields CDR1 SGHRS and CDR2 YFSETQ. CDR3 DNA: TGCGCCAGCAGCTTGGCAACAACCTTCACCTACGAGCAGTACTTC. Amino acids: CASSLATTFTYEQYF.

The chain joins TRBV5-1 to TRBJ1-6; TRBD1 might be the D (5 bases). The V end lost 6 bases, the J end lost 0 bases, and 10 bases lay between the germline ends. The CDR3 is 15 residues long. CDR1 is SGHRS and CDR2 is YFSETQ in the germline V gene. In DNA, the CDR3 is TGCGCCAGCACCGACAGCAACTCCTATAATTCACCCCTCCACTTT. Protein: CASTDSNSYNSPLHF.

This clone was seen just once. This chain uses TRBV27 with TRBJ2-1; weak D call: TRBD2 (5 bases). The CDR3 contains 17 residues. Germline V gene data show CDR1 as MNHEY and CDR2 as SMNVEV (reference sequence). V was clipped by 4 bases and J by 0 bases, with 16 bases between them. The CDR3 bases are TGTGCCAGCAGTTCCCGGACTGGTAGCCCCTCCTACAATGAGCAGTTCTTC. It codes for CASSSRTGSPSYNEQFF.

This clone has just a few counts. The chain combines TRBV25-1 with TRBJ1-1; 8 nucleotides agree with TRBD1. This CDR3 is 13 amino acids long. Looked up from germline, CDR1 is MGHDK and CDR2 is SYGVNS. J lost 5 bases, V lost 8 bases, and 7 bases had no gene match. This CDR3 is CASLRQGTTEAFF. Written as DNA, the CDR3 is TGTGCCAGCTTGAGACAGGGGACGACTGAAGCTTTCTTT. The entire variable domain, with the rest obtained from reference TRBV25-1 and TRBJ1-1, is as follows: EADIYQTPRYLVIGTGKKITLECSQTMGHDKMYWYQQDPGMELHLIHYSYGVNSTEKGDLSSESTVSRIRTEHFPLTLESARPSHTSQYLCASLRQGTTEAFFGQGTRLTVV.

The chain has TRBV19 and TRBJ1-5, with D possibly matching TRBD1 (5 bases). Trimming cost V 3 bases and J 0 bases, with 9 bases left between them. There are 15 residues in the CDR3. Germline loops: CDR1 LNHDA, CDR2 SQIVND (reference sequence). CDR3 amino acids: CASSIGAASNQPQHF. CDR3 nucleotide sequence: TGTGCCAGTAGTATTGGGGCAGCTAGCAATCAGCCCCAGCATTTT. The full variable domain, completed using reference TRBV19 and TRBJ1-5, is DGGITQSPKYLFRKEGQNVTLSCEQNLNHDAMYWYRQDPGQGLRLIYYSQIVNDFQKGDIAEGYSVSREKKESFPLTVTSAQKNPTAFYLCASSIGAASNQPQHFGDGTRLSIL.

This chain joins TRBV29-1 and TRBJ1-2; weak D call: TRBD1 (5 bases). Looked up from germline, CDR1 is SQVTM and CDR2 is ANQGSEA. This CDR3 region has 12 residues. Here the CDR3 reads CSAGGANYGYTF. CDR3 bases: TGCAGTGCTGGGGGGGCTAACTATGGCTACACCTTC.

The chain has TRBV19 and TRBJ1-2, with D maybe TRBD1 (5 bases). The V gene's germline CDR1 is LNHDA and CDR2 SQIVND (reference sequence). Between the trimmed V and J ends, which lost 7 bases and 3 bases, there was a span of 18 bases. The CDR3 loop spans 15 amino acids. CDR3: CASTTDWDWDYGYTF. In nucleotides, the CDR3 is TGTGCCAGTACCACGGACTGGGACTGGGACTATGGCTACACCTTC.

CDR3 sequence reads: CASSGGRGQPQHF. CDR3 in DNA: TGTGCCAGCAGCGGCGGTCGAGGTCAGCCCCAGCATTTT. V gene TRBV5-6 combines with J gene TRBJ1-5; D is uncertain. Trimming pared 4 bases from V and 6 bases from J, leaving 11 bases between. The germline V gene has CDR1 SGHDT and CDR2 YYEEEE. The CDR3 is made up of 13 amino acids.

J is TRBJ2-2 and V is TRBV10-1; 7 nucleotides line up with TRBD1. Germline V gene lookup returns CDR1 WNHNN and CDR2 SYGVQD (reference sequence). CDR3 length: 16 amino acids. The trim removed 0 bases at V and 4 bases at J, leaving 5 bases unmatched. The CDR3 region has the DNA TGCGCCAGCAGTGAGTCGCCAGGGGGTAGCACCGGGGAGCTGTTTTTT. Translating gives CASSESPGGSTGELFF.

The chain recombines TRBV5-1 with TRBJ2-7, with 7 nucleotides matching TRBD1. V lost 6 bases, J lost 2 bases, and 8 bases stayed unmatched. This CDR3 is built from 14 residues. Germline-derived CDR1 and CDR2 are SGHRS and YFSETQ. CDR3 sequence reads: CASTSDRSPYEQYF. CDR3 DNA sequence: TGCGCCAGCACCTCGGACAGGTCCCCCTACGAGCAGTACTTC.

The chain links TRBV28 to TRBJ2-1, with 7 bases that match TRBD2. The CDR3 is made up of 16 amino acids. From germline, CDR1 is MDHEN and CDR2 SYDVKM. Germline trimming cut 4 bases from V and 4 bases from J; bases unmatched to any gene: 10. The CDR3 loop reads CASSSPQRGSYNEQFF. Here the CDR3 DNA reads TGTGCCAGCAGTTCTCCCCAGCGGGGTAGTTACAATGAGCAGTTCTTC.

The CDR3 here is CASSTRQGLGNTIYF. Here the CDR3 DNA reads TGTGCCAGCTCAACCAGGCAGGGCCTTGGAAACACCATATATTTT. The V and J genes are TRBV18 and TRBJ1-3; D is possibly TRBD1 (5 bases). V was shortened by 5 bases and J by 3 bases, with 14 bases between the two germline ends. There are 15 residues in the CDR3. Germline assignment: CDR1 KGHSH and CDR2 LQKENI.

The table lists this clone with a few counts. V and J are TRBV19 and TRBJ1-2; possibly TRBD1 for D (5 bases). Germline CDR1 LNHDA, CDR2 SQIVND (reference sequence). V gave up 7 bases and J gave up 7 bases, with 10 bases separating them. This CDR3 has 11 amino acids. The CDR3 DNA follows: TGTGCCAGTATGTGGGGCGGTGGCTACACCTTC. It codes for CASMWGGGYTF.

V usage is TRBV5-8 and J usage is TRBJ1-1, with a tentative D call TRBD1 (6 bases). V lost 3 bases to trimming and J lost 0 bases, with 15 bases between them. Germline V CDR1 and CDR2: SGHTS, YDEGEE. This CDR3 spans 16 amino acids. The CDR3 DNA reads TGTGCCAGCAGCTCGGAAAGACAGGATATGAACACTGAAGCTTTCTTT. It encodes CASSSERQDMNTEAFF.

The V call is TRBV6-2 or TRBV6-3, the J call TRBJ2-7; possible D gene TRBD1, 5 bases. V was pared by 2 bases and J by 3 bases, with 11 bases between. This CDR3 spans 14 amino acids. The germline CDR1 and CDR2 sequences are MNHEY and SVGEGT. The CDR3 nucleotides read TGTGCCAGCAGTTACCCGACAGATAACTACGAGCAGTACTTC. This gives the protein CASSYPTDNYEQYF.

The rearrangement joins TRBV6-5 to TRBJ1-2, with 7 bases aligning to TRBD1. The V and J ends lost 2 bases and 2 bases, in that order; junction bases with no gene match: 5. The CDR3 consists of 15 residues. CDR1 MNHEY and CDR2 SVGAGI come from the germline V gene. CDR3 protein: CASSYRGRTNYGYTF. DNA for the CDR3: TGTGCCAGCAGTTACAGGGGGCGCACAAACTATGGCTACACCTTC.

V and J are TRBV6-2 or TRBV6-3 and TRBJ2-7; TRBD1 matches 7 bases. CDR1 and CDR2 from the germline V gene are MNHEY and SVGEGT. Unmatched junction bases numbered 10, after V lost 0 bases and J lost 2 bases. The CDR3 sequence is 17 residues long. Written as DNA, the CDR3 is TGTGCCAGCAGTTACTCGTCTTGGGACAGTGTGCCCTACGAGCAGTACTTC. This gives the protein CASSYSSWDSVPYEQYF.

This clone appeared a single time. V is TRBV18 and J is TRBJ1-2, with D perhaps matching TRBD1 (5 bases). This CDR3 region has 16 residues. CDR1 and CDR2 (germline): KGHSH, LQKENI. Deletions cut 0 bases from V and 3 bases from J, with 14 bases between. CDR3 protein: CASSPPSPSGYYGYTF. CDR3 bases: TGTGCCAGCTCACCACCGAGCCCATCAGGGTACTATGGCTACACCTTC.

The chain employs TRBV7-9 and TRBJ1-1; tentatively, D is TRBD1 (6 bases). V lost 3 bases, J lost 14 bases, and 16 bases lay in between. The CDR3 runs 12 residues. CDR1 and CDR2 from the germline V gene are SEHNR and FQNEAQ (reference sequence). CDR3 sequence (DNA): TGTGCCAGCAGCTTTTCGACAGGCCGAGTATTCTTT. Its protein product is CASSFSTGRVFF.

The rearrangement joins TRBV10-3 to TRBJ1-4; maybe TRBD1 (6 bases). V gave up 0 bases and J gave up 7 bases, with 9 bases separating them. The CDR3 is made up of 14 amino acids. Germline-derived CDR1 and CDR2 are ENHRY and SYGVKD. This chain's CDR3 is CAISESGGSEKLFF. The CDR3 nucleotides are TGTGCCATCAGTGAGTCAGGGGGAAGTGAAAAACTGTTTTTT.

V is TRBV19 and J is TRBJ2-7; D is perhaps TRBD2 (6 bases). The V end lost 11 bases, the J end lost 4 bases, and 12 bases lay between the germline ends. In germline, CDR1 is LNHDA, CDR2 SQIVND (reference sequence). This CDR3 region has 11 residues. For the CDR3, the DNA is TGTGCCTCCGGAGGGCCTTACGAGCAGTACTTC. Protein: CASGGPYEQYF. The full variable domain, completed using reference TRBV19 and TRBJ2-7, is DGGITQSPKYLFRKEGQNVTLSCEQNLNHDAMYWYRQDPGQGLRLIYYSQIVNDFQKGDIAEGYSVSREKKESFPLTVTSAQKNPTAFYLCASGGPYEQYFGPGTRLTVT.

The V call is TRBV29-1, the J call TRBJ2-7; D ambiguous. The CDR3 contains 12 residues. The V gene's germline CDR1 is SQVTM and CDR2 ANQGSEA. The V and J ends lost 4 bases and 3 bases respectively, with 10 bases between them. The CDR3 is CSVAQSVYEQYF. The CDR3 nucleotides read TGCAGCGTTGCACAGTCTGTCTACGAGCAGTACTTC.

The V and J genes are TRBV29-1 and TRBJ2-1; tentatively, D is TRBD1 (6 bases). CDR3 length: 13 amino acids. Trimming pared 2 bases from V and 5 bases from J, leaving 10 bases between. Germline V gene sequence: CDR1 SQVTM, CDR2 ANQGSEA. This CDR3 is CSVEIQGHNEQFF. The CDR3 nucleotides read TGCAGCGTTGAAATACAGGGCCACAATGAGCAGTTCTTC.

The J gene is TRBJ2-3, the V gene TRBV7-6, with 7 bases identical to TRBD2. Trimming took 1 base from V and 4 from J; bases not matched to a gene: 8. Germline assignment: CDR1 SGHVS and CDR2 FNYEAQ. CDR3 length equals 16 residues. DNA of the CDR3: TGTGCCAGCAGCTTAGGTGGCGGGGGAGGTCCAGATACGCAGTATTTT. Its protein is CASSLGGGGGPDTQYF.

The chain carries TRBV18 and TRBJ1-1, with D possibly being TRBD1 (5 bases). V was shortened by 4 bases and J by 0 bases, with 12 bases between the two germline ends. The CDR3 length is 15 residues. Germline V lookup: CDR1 KGHSH, CDR2 LQKENI. CDR3 loop: CASSLRQPMNTEAFF. The CDR3, as DNA: TGTGCCAGCTCACTTCGACAGCCTATGAACACTGAAGCTTTCTTT.

The chain couples TRBV4-3 to TRBJ2-1; 12 bases agree with TRBD2. The CDR3 runs 17 residues. Germline CDR1 reads LGHNA; CDR2 reads YSLEER. V lost 4 bases, J lost 7 bases, and 11 bases stayed unmatched. The CDR3 sequence: CASSPNLLAGGANEQFF. CDR3 nucleotide sequence: TGCGCCAGCAGCCCGAATCTCCTAGCGGGGGGGGCTAATGAGCAGTTCTTC.

V usage is TRBV4-1 and J usage is TRBJ1-2, with a tentative D call TRBD1 (5 bases). Germline V gene sequence: CDR1 MGHRA, CDR2 YSYEKL. This CDR3 is 13 amino acids long. Trimming left V 8 bases short and J 3 bases short, with 13 bases between. CDR3 residues: CASRLTGDYGYTF. The CDR3 bases are TGCGCCAGCCGTCTGACGGGGGACTATGGCTACACCTTC.

This clone was picked up a small number of times. The rearrangement uses TRBV2 and TRBJ1-4; D not resolved. The CDR3 extends over 13 amino acids. V was cut by 1 base and J by 8 bases, with 8 bases left in between. CDR1 and CDR2 from the germline V gene are SNHLY and FYNNEI. This CDR3 is CASSEGAGEKLFF. The CDR3 nucleotides read TGTGCCAGCAGTGAAGGGGCGGGGGAAAAACTGTTTTTT.

This clone has just one count. V and J are TRBV7-2 and TRBJ2-1; 10 bases are shared with TRBD2. Looked up from germline, CDR1 is SGHTA and CDR2 is FQGNSA. CDR3 size: 15 residues. Trimming took 5 bases from V and 4 from J; bases not matched to a gene: 5. CDR3 in amino acids: CASSPRTSGYNEQFF. CDR3 DNA: TGTGCCAGCAGCCCCCGGACTAGCGGTTACAATGAGCAGTTCTTC. The full variable domain, completed using reference TRBV7-2 and TRBJ2-1, is GAGVSQSPSNKVTEKGKDVELRCDPISGHTALYWYRQSLGQGLEFLIYFQGNSAPDKSGLPSDRFSAERTGGSVSTLTIQRTQQEDSAVYLCASSPRTSGYNEQFFGPGTRLTVL.